The rows below give T cell receptor beta chains drawn from one sample of a study of graft-versus-host responses after intestinal transplantation. What these receptors recognize is not known. The assay was immunoSEQ multiplex PCR, and TCRdb's table has in-frame clones only and misses some. The sample shows fewer than 95,000 clones, 80% to 95% of them seen only once. Sample: unstimulated CD8+ T cells sorted from spleen or lymph node cells, taken before transplant. Receptors were obtained from a human donor who was the organ donor for an intestinal transplant. The CDR3 runs from the conserved cysteine through the conserved F or W. The D gene is left open where the match is weak. The size entry is marked missing in some rows and otherwise reads once, few, many or a size class.

once,TRBD1,TRBJ1-1,TRBV27,TGTGCCAGCAGTCAGACAGGGAGGAACACTGAAGCTTTCTTT,CASSQTGRNTEAFF
NA,NA,TRBJ2-1,TRBV27,TGTGCCAGCAGTTTAACCTCCCGGGAGCAGTTCTTC,CASSLTSREQFF
once,TRBD2,TRBJ2-3,TRBV27,TGTGCCAGCAGAGTTCTAGGGGGGCAGCGGGGGGGCGCAGATACGCAGTATTTT,CASRVLGGQRGGADTQYF
NA,TRBD1,TRBJ2-3,TRBV9,TGTGCCAGCAGCGTATGGGGACAGGGGGCGGGGGATACGCAGTATTTT,CASSVWGQGAGDTQYF
NA,TRBD1,TRBJ2-7,TRBV6-5,TGTGCCAGCAGTTATAGGGGACAGGCCAAATACGAGCAGTACTTC,CASSYRGQAKYEQYF
NA,NA,TRBJ2-1,TRBV4-3,TGCGCCAGCAGCCAAGAGATGGTGGCGGGGGCCATATGGAGTGAGCAGTTCTTC,CASSQEMVAGAIWSEQFF
NA,NA,TRBJ1-5,TRBV27,TGTGCCAGCAGTTTTTCGGGGGGGGATCAGCCCCAGCATTTT,CASSFSGGDQPQHF
NA,TRBD1,TRBJ1-6,TRBV6-1,TGTGCCAGCAGTGACCTCGGGACAGGGACTTATAATTCACCCCTCCACTTT,CASSDLGTGTYNSPLHF
NA,NA,TRBJ2-2,TRBV27,TGTGCCAGCAGTGGCATTCGGACAGCCGGGGAGCTGTTTTTT,CASSGIRTAGELFF
NA,NA,TRBJ1-3,TRBV6-6,TGTGCCAGCAGTTCCAAAGTCCCCAGCTCTGGAAACACCATATATTTT,CASSSKVPSSGNTIYF
NA,NA,TRBJ2-7,TRBV30,TGTGCCTGGAGTCAAGGACTCTTCCCCTACGAGCAGTACTTC,CAWSQGLFPYEQYF
NA,NA,TRBJ1-5,TRBV28,TGTGCCAGCAGTCCGACTGGTGGGGGGAGGGATCAGCCCCAGCATTTT,CASSPTGGGRDQPQHF
NA,TRBD1,TRBJ1-1,TRBV27,TGTGCCAGCAGACCCCCGGGACAGGGTGCTTTTACTGAAGCTTTCTTT,CASRPPGQGAFTEAFF
NA,NA,TRBJ2-7,TRBV6-1,TGTGCCAGCAGTGAATGGTGGGGGGGCCAGTCCGAGCAGTACTTC,CASSEWWGGQSEQYF
once,TRBD1,TRBJ1-5,TRBV6-6,TGTGCCAGCAGTTACGGGACAGGGTGGATCGAGCTCCAGCATTTT,CASSYGTGWIELQHF
NA,TRBD2,TRBJ2-5,TRBV27,TGTGCCAGCAGTTTTAGCGGGGGGGCCTGGGAGACCCAGTACTTC,CASSFSGGAWETQYF
NA,NA,TRBJ2-4,TRBV19,TGTGCCAGTAGTATCTTAGCGCAAGGACTGGTAGCCAAAAACATTCAGTACTTC,CASSILAQGLVAKNIQYF
NA,NA,TRBJ2-4,TRBV4-2,TGTGCCAGCAGCCAAGCCCTCTCTCAGGGAGGCGACAAAAACATTCAGTACTTC,CASSQALSQGGDKNIQYF
NA,NA,TRBJ2-7,TRBV27,TGTGCCAGCAGTTCCCGTTCCTACTCAGGTTACGAGCAGTACTTC,CASSSRSYSGYEQYF
once,NA,TRBJ1-4,TRBV18,TGTGCCAGCTCACCCGACAGGACTGAAGAAAAACTGTTTTTT,CASSPDRTEEKLFF
NA,TRBD1,TRBJ1-2,TRBV9,TGTGCCAGCAGCTTACAGACAGGGGTAGGCTATGGCTACACCTTC,CASSLQTGVGYGYTF
NA,TRBD2,TRBJ2-7,TRBV9,TGTGCCAGCAGCGTAGAAGCGGGGGGAAGCTACGAGCAGTACTTC,CASSVEAGGSYEQYF
NA,NA,TRBJ2-7,TRBV27,TGTGCCAGCGCAAAGGGGACCTACGAGCAGTACTTC,CASAKGTYEQYF
NA,NA,TRBJ1-2,TRBV19,TGTGCCAGTAGTATTCTACCGGGGAGTGGTGGCTACACCTTC,CASSILPGSGGYTF
NA,TRBD2,TRBJ2-3,TRBV7-6,TGTGCCAGCGGAAGCGGGGTAGGCGGGGGTACGCAGTATTTT,CASGSGVGGGTQYF
NA,NA,TRBJ2-7,TRBV19,TGTGCCAGTAGTATAGCTATAACCGGGACATCGAGCTCCTACGAGCAGTACTTC,CASSIAITGTSSSYEQYF
NA,NA,TRBJ1-2,TRBV20-1,TGCAGTGCTGTTTTCCTCTCTGGCTACACCTTC,CSAVFLSGYTF
NA,TRBD1,TRBJ2-7,TRBV4-1,TGCGCCAGCAGCCCCGGGACAGGAAGCTACGAGCAGTACTTC,CASSPGTGSYEQYF
NA,NA,TRBJ2-1,TRBV5-6,TGTGCCAGCAGCGCCCCAACAGGGAGATTTGGTGAGCAGTTCTTC,CASSAPTGRFGEQFF
NA,NA,TRBJ2-7,TRBV7-8,TGTGCCAGCAGCATTTTAAGAGCCGAGCAGTACTTC,CASSILRAEQYF
NA,TRBD1,TRBJ1-1,TRBV2,TGTGCCAGCAGTGGGACAGGCCTTGAAGCTTTCTTT,CASSGTGLEAFF
NA,TRBD1,TRBJ2-7,TRBV7-9,TGTGCCAGCAGTCTAGGGGGCAACTACGAGCAGTACTTC,CASSLGGNYEQYF
NA,TRBD2,TRBJ2-1,TRBV7-9,TGTGCCAGCCTCGGGGGGGGGCAGGTTGAGCAGTTCTTC,CASLGGGQVEQFF
NA,NA,TRBJ1-5,TRBV4-1,TGCGCCAGCAGCCAAGAGGGGGCATCGAGCAATCAGCCCCAGCATTTT,CASSQEGASSNQPQHF
NA,TRBD1,TRBJ2-5,TRBV6-1,TGTGCCAGCAGTGATTGGCAGGGGGAGATTAGTGGAGAGACCCAGTACTTC,CASSDWQGEISGETQYF
NA,NA,TRBJ1-1,TRBV11-2,TGTGCCAGCAGCTTCCGTACGACAGTACATGAAGCTTTCTTT,CASSFRTTVHEAFF
NA,NA,TRBJ2-7,TRBV2,TGTGCCAGCAGTGAATTTCGGACAGCTTACGAGCAGTACTTC,CASSEFRTAYEQYF
NA,TRBD2,TRBJ2-7,TRBV4-1,TGCGCCAGCAGCCAAGGCCCCAGCGGGGTCGGTACTAGCGAGCAGTACTTC,CASSQGPSGVGTSEQYF
NA,TRBD1,TRBJ1-5,TRBV6-5,TGTGCCAGCAGTTACGGGCAGGGGGGTATTAAGCCCCAGCATTTT,CASSYGQGGIKPQHF
NA,NA,TRBJ1-2,TRBV19,TGTGCCAGTAGTATAGTCACGAGGCCTTTGGACTATGGCTACACCTTC,CASSIVTRPLDYGYTF
NA,NA,TRBJ1-1,TRBV4-1,TGCGCCAGCAGCCAAGGGGCAGGGTTGAACACTGAAGCTTTCTTT,CASSQGAGLNTEAFF
NA,TRBD1,TRBJ2-1,TRBV7-6,TGTGCCAGCGGAAGACAGGGGGCCAGAGAGCAGTTCTTC,CASGRQGAREQFF
once,NA,TRBJ1-6,TRBV6-1,TGTGCCAGCAGTGAAGCGCACGGAACAGGGCACTCAGGTAATTCACCCCTCCACTTT,CASSEAHGTGHSGNSPLHF
NA,NA,TRBJ1-1,TRBV11-3,TGTGCCAGCAGCTTATCCGGGAACTACACTGAAGCTTTCTTT,CASSLSGNYTEAFF
once,NA,TRBJ2-7,TRBV4-3,TGCGCCAGCAGCCAAGGACCCAGGACAGGGAGGGGCGAGCAGTACTTC,CASSQGPRTGRGEQYF
NA,NA,TRBJ2-1,TRBV5-6,TGTGCCAGCAGTATAAGGGGTTTCTCCTACAATGAGCAGTTCTTC,CASSIRGFSYNEQFF
NA,NA,TRBJ1-4,TRBV25-1,TGTGCCAGCAGTGAGAAGGACTGGATTCATGAAAAACTGTTTTTT,CASSEKDWIHEKLFF
NA,NA,TRBJ2-2,TRBV4-1,TGCGCCAGCGCTCCCTCAGGAAAGGGGGAGCTGTTTTTT,CASAPSGKGELFF
NA,NA,TRBJ2-2,TRBV7-6,TGTGCCAGCAGCTTAGATACGGGATCGAACACCGGGGAGCTGTTTTTT,CASSLDTGSNTGELFF
once,TRBD2,TRBJ2-2,TRBV10-2,TGCGCCACCGTCTTAGCGGGGGGGCAGGTCGGGGAGCTGTTTTTT,CATVLAGGQVGELFF
NA,NA,TRBJ2-1,TRBV5-1,TGCGCCAGCAGCTTGGATTTGCTAGAACGGGGTGAGCAGTTCTTC,CASSLDLLERGEQFF
NA,TRBD2,TRBJ2-2,TRBV28,TGTGCCAGCAGTTTTCAGCGGGAACCAACCGGGGAGCTGTTTTTT,CASSFQREPTGELFF
NA,NA,TRBJ1-1,TRBV11-3,TGTGCCAGCAGCTTAAATGGCAGGAGGTCTGAAGCTTTCTTT,CASSLNGRRSEAFF
NA,TRBD1,TRBJ2-7,TRBV5-5,TGTGCCAGCAGCTTGGGGACAGGGGCCTACGAGCAGTACTTC,CASSLGTGAYEQYF
NA,NA,TRBJ2-1,TRBV10-2,TGCGCCACCGGCGGTGCGGGGAATGAGCAGTTCTTC,CATGGAGNEQFF
NA,TRBD2,TRBJ2-3,TRBV14,TGTGCCAGCAGCCAAGATATGTCTAGCGGGGGGTACACAGATACGCAGTATTTT,CASSQDMSSGGYTDTQYF